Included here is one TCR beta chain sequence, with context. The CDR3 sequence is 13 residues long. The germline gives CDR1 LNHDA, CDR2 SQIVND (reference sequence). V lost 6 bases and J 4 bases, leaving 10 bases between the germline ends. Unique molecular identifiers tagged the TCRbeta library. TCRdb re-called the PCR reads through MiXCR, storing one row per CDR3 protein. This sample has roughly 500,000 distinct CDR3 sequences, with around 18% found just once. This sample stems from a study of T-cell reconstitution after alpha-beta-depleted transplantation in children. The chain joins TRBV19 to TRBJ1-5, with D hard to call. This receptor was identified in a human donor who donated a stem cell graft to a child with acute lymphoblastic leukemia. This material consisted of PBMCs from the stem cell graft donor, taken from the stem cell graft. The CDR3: CASRQPHNQPQHF. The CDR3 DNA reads TGTGCCAGTAGACAACCACATAATCAGCCCCAGCATTTT.